Listed below are T cell receptor beta chains from one sample, sequenced in a study of cytomegalovirus exposure and HLA in healthy donors. Libraries were prepared by immunoSEQ multiplex PCR; TCRdb keeps only in-frame clonotypes and omits some of them. The sample carries 150,000 or so clones, around 80% recorded once. What was sequenced was PBMCs. These receptors were collected from a man in his thirties or forties in good health and CMV-seropositive. The CDR3 runs from the conserved cysteine through the conserved F or W. Fields, in order: V gene, CDR3 length, J gene, CDR3 protein.

v_gene: TRBV14; len: 12; j_gene: TRBJ1-2; CDR3aa: CASSGGNYGYTF
v_gene: TRBV5-6; len: 15; j_gene: TRBJ2-7; CDR3aa: CASSLGGPGAGEQYF
v_gene: TRBV6-5; len: 15; j_gene: TRBJ2-5; CDR3aa: CASRPGGGSQETQYF
v_gene: TRBV7-6; len: 13; j_gene: TRBJ1-6; CDR3aa: CASSLAIGSPLHF
v_gene: TRBV5-1; len: 15; j_gene: TRBJ2-2; CDR3aa: CASSLLTDNTGELFF
v_gene: TRBV28; len: 14; j_gene: TRBJ2-7; CDR3aa: CASSFLGAGNEQYF
v_gene: TRBV7-8; len: 15; j_gene: TRBJ1-2; CDR3aa: CASSPRDRGSIGYTF
v_gene: TRBV6-6; len: 14; j_gene: TRBJ2-5; CDR3aa: CASSNPPGLGEQYF
v_gene: TRBV2; len: 12; j_gene: TRBJ1-2; CDR3aa: CATRDRRYGYTF
v_gene: TRBV14; len: 15; j_gene: TRBJ1-1; CDR3aa: CASSQDRGRYSEAFF
v_gene: TRBV19; len: 19; j_gene: TRBJ2-1; CDR3aa: CATLKSHGLALSSYNEQFF
v_gene: TRBV21-1; len: 16; j_gene: TRBJ1-5; CDR3aa: CASSKAPGYSNQPQHF
v_gene: TRBV6-5; len: 14; j_gene: TRBJ2-7; CDR3aa: CASARDRGIHEQYF
v_gene: TRBV7-2; len: 17; j_gene: TRBJ1-1; CDR3aa: CASSPGQGKILGTEAFF
v_gene: TRBV7-9; len: 15; j_gene: TRBJ2-3; CDR3aa: CASSLGGLAGDTQYF
v_gene: TRBV7-9; len: 13; j_gene: TRBJ1-5; CDR3aa: CASSLGQYQPQHF
v_gene: TRBV5-1; len: 14; j_gene: TRBJ1-1; CDR3aa: CASARDTRGTEAFF
v_gene: TRBV28; len: 16; j_gene: TRBJ2-2; CDR3aa: CASSSPGQGEGGELFF
v_gene: TRBV9; len: 17; j_gene: TRBJ2-2; CDR3aa: CASSPDIFGTSPGELFF
v_gene: TRBV7-3; len: 13; j_gene: TRBJ1-1; CDR3aa: CASSPGSVTEAFF
v_gene: TRBV27; len: 15; j_gene: TRBJ2-1; CDR3aa: CASSSTPVGPPEQFF
v_gene: TRBV9; len: 16; j_gene: TRBJ2-5; CDR3aa: CASSVGGSGREETQYF
v_gene: TRBV6-5; len: 15; j_gene: TRBJ2-7; CDR3aa: CASSYYPDKSYEQYF
v_gene: TRBV28; len: 16; j_gene: TRBJ2-2; CDR3aa: CASRPGGTANTGELFF
v_gene: TRBV28; len: 13; j_gene: TRBJ1-2; CDR3aa: CASRKTGVYGYTF
v_gene: TRBV7-6; len: 14; j_gene: TRBJ1-1; CDR3aa: CASSSAGGDTEAFF
v_gene: TRBV6-6; len: 13; j_gene: TRBJ1-2; CDR3aa: CASRKGQGDGYTF
v_gene: TRBV11-1; len: 14; j_gene: TRBJ2-3; CDR3aa: CASSRTENTDTQYF
v_gene: TRBV27; len: 15; j_gene: TRBJ2-5; CDR3aa: CASRKNRATQETQYF
v_gene: TRBV11-2; len: 13; j_gene: TRBJ1-5; CDR3aa: CASSLQVDQPQHF
v_gene: TRBV7-8; len: 17; j_gene: TRBJ2-2; CDR3aa: CASSRTGGLIGTGELFF
v_gene: TRBV5-6; len: 15; j_gene: TRBJ2-3; CDR3aa: CAGRSWTSGKGTQYF
v_gene: TRBV6-5; len: 15; j_gene: TRBJ2-5; CDR3aa: CASSYEGLGRETQYF
v_gene: TRBV19; len: 14; j_gene: TRBJ1-5; CDR3aa: CASSGTGGGQPQHF
v_gene: TRBV9; len: 16; j_gene: TRBJ2-3; CDR3aa: CASSPQAGLRTDTQYF
v_gene: TRBV28; len: 14; j_gene: TRBJ1-2; CDR3aa: CASSTGQGGYGYTF